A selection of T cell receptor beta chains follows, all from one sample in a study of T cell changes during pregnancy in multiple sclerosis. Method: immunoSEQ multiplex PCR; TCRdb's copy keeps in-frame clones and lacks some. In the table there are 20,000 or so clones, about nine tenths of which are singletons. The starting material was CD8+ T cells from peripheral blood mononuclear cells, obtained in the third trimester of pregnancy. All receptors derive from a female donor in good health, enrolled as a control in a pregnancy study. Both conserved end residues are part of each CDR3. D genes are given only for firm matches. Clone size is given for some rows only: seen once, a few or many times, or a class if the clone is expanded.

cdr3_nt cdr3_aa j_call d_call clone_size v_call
TGTGCCAGCAGTGAAAGGGGGGGAGGTCAGCCCCAGCATTTT CASSERGGGQPQHF TRBJ1-5 NA NA TRBV13
TGTGCCTGGAGGGAACCCGGAGACCCTTTTGGCTACACCTTC CAWREPGDPFGYTF TRBJ1-2 NA NA TRBV30
TGTGCCAGCAGCGACCAGGGCCATCCCCTCTCCGAGCAGTACTTC CASSDQGHPLSEQYF TRBJ2-7 NA NA TRBV9
TGTGCCAGTAGTGCCACACCGTTCTCTGGAAACACCATATATTTT CASSATPFSGNTIYF TRBJ1-3 NA NA TRBV19
TGTGCCAGCAGTTTCTTGAGCGGGAACACCGGGGAGCTGTTTTTT CASSFLSGNTGELFF TRBJ2-2 NA NA TRBV28
TGTGCCACCCAATCAGAGCGGGCTAGCACAGATACGCAGTATTTT CATQSERASTDTQYF TRBJ2-3 NA NA TRBV15
TGTGCCAGCAGTTTACTTGAGGAATCTTCCACACACAATGAGCAGTTCTTC CASSLLEESSTHNEQFF TRBJ2-1 NA NA TRBV28
TGTGCCAGCAGTTACTCCCAGTTCGGGGAGAACACTGAAGCTTTCTTT CASSYSQFGENTEAFF TRBJ1-1 NA NA TRBV6-5
TGTGCCAGCAGCATGGGCCCAAAAGAGACCCAGTACTTC CASSMGPKETQYF TRBJ2-5 NA NA TRBV27
TGTGCCAGCAGCTTAACAGGGACCAGCAATCAGCCCCAGCATTTT CASSLTGTSNQPQHF TRBJ1-5 NA NA TRBV7-9
TGTGCCAGCAGTGACTCGTCTAGCGGGGAGAGCTCCTACAATGAGCAGTTCTTC CASSDSSSGESSYNEQFF TRBJ2-1 TRBD2 NA TRBV6-4
TGTGCCAGTAGTATAGGACGCAGGGGTAACACTGAAGCTTTCTTT CASSIGRRGNTEAFF TRBJ1-1 NA once TRBV19
TGTGCCAGCAGCTGGACAGGGCCGAGAGACGCTGAAGCTTTCTTT CASSWTGPRDAEAFF TRBJ1-1 TRBD1 NA TRBV7-9
TGTGCCAGCAGCTTAGCCCACGAGGGAGGACAGCCCCAGCATTTT CASSLAHEGGQPQHF TRBJ1-5 NA NA TRBV13
TGTGCCAGCGGGCTAGCGTACACCGGGGAGCTGTTTTTT CASGLAYTGELFF TRBJ2-2 NA NA TRBV27
TGTGCCAGCCTTTACCGGGAGGGAAAACTGTTTTTT CASLYREGKLFF TRBJ1-4 NA NA TRBV28
TGTGCCATCAGCGGACAGGGTGGGGAGACCCAGTACTTC CAISGQGGETQYF TRBJ2-5 TRBD1 NA TRBV10-3
TGTGCCAGCGGTATTCCGGGACAGGAGGGCGTTGAAGCTTTCTTT CASGIPGQEGVEAFF TRBJ1-1 TRBD1 NA TRBV9
TGTGCCAGCAGCTCAGACAGTAGCACAGATACGCAGTATTTT CASSSDSSTDTQYF TRBJ2-3 NA NA TRBV7-9
TGCAGCGTTGTTATTAGCAGGGAACACTACAATGAGCAGTTCTTC CSVVISREHYNEQFF TRBJ2-1 NA NA TRBV29-1
TGTGCCAGCAGCGTAGCAGACTCTGGGGCCAACGTCCTGACTTTC CASSVADSGANVLTF TRBJ2-6 NA medium-sized TRBV9
TGTGCCAGCACCCCTGCGGCGGGGGGACAAGAGACCCAGTACTTC CASTPAAGGQETQYF TRBJ2-5 TRBD2 NA TRBV28
TGTGCCAGCAGTGCCCGACCTTGGGGAGGCAACTACGAGCAGTACTTC CASSARPWGGNYEQYF TRBJ2-7 NA once TRBV27
TGTGCCAGCAAGGGGGCAGGGAGTTCACCCCTCCACTTT CASKGAGSSPLHF TRBJ1-6 TRBD1 medium-sized TRBV6-1
TGTGCCAGTAGCCCCGGGCGGGGGGACCCGAACACCGGGGAGCTGTTTTTT CASSPGRGDPNTGELFF TRBJ2-2 TRBD2 once TRBV19
TGTGCCAGCAGCTTAGCGGGGAGGGGCCCCTATGGCTACACCTTC CASSLAGRGPYGYTF TRBJ1-2 NA NA TRBV7-8
TGTGCCAGCAGACTCGACAGGGATGGAGGCGAGCAGTACTTC CASRLDRDGGEQYF TRBJ2-7 TRBD1 once TRBV11-2
TGTGCCATCAGTGAGACCCTAGCGGGCGCCTCCTACGAGCAGTACTTC CAISETLAGASYEQYF TRBJ2-7 TRBD2 NA TRBV10-3
TGTGCCAGCAGCTTAGCTCAGGGGGGAACTAATGAAAAACTGTTTTTT CASSLAQGGTNEKLFF TRBJ1-4 TRBD1 large TRBV11-2
TGTGCCAGCAGCTTATCTTCGGGGGAGAATGAGCAGTTCTTC CASSLSSGENEQFF TRBJ2-1 NA once TRBV11-3
TGTGCCAGCAGCGTAGGTCCAGGCTGGTACGAGCAGTACTTC CASSVGPGWYEQYF TRBJ2-7 NA NA TRBV9